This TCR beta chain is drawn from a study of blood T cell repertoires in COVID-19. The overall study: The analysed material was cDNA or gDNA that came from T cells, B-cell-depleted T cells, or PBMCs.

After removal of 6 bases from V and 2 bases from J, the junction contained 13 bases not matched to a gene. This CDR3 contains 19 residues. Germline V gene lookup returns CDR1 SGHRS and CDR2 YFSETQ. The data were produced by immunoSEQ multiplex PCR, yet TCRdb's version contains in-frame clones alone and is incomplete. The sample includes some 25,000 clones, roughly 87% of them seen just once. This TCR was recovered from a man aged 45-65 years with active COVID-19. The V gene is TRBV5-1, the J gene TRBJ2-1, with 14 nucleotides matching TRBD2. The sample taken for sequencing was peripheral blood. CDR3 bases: TGCGCCAGCACCCCGCCGGGACTAGCGGGAGTCGGAGCCTACAATGAGCAGTTCTTC. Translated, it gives CASTPPGLAGVGAYNEQFF.